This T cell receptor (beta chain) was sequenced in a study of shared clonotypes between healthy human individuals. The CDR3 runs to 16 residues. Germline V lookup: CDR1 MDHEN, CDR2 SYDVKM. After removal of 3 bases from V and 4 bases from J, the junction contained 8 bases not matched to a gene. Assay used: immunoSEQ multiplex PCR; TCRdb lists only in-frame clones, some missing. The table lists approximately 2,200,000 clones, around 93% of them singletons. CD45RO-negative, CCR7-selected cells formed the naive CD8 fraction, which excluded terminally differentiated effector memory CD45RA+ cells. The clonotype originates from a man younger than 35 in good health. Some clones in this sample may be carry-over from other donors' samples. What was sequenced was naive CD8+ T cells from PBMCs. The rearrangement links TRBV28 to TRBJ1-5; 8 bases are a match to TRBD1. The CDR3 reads CASSFRFRGLNQPQHF. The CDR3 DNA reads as TGTGCCAGCAGTTTTAGGTTCAGGGGGCTGAATCAGCCCCAGCATTTT.